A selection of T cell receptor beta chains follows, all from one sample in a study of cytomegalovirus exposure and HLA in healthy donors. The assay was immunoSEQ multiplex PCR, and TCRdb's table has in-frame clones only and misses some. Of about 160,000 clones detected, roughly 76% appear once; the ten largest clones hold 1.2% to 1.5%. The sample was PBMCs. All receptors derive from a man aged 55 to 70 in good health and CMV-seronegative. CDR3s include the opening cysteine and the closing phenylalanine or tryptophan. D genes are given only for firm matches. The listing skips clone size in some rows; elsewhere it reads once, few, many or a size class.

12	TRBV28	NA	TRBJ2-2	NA	TGTGCCAGCAGTCCTATTTTCGGGGAGCTGTTTTTT	CASSPIFGELFF
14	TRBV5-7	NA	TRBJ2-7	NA	TGTGCCAGCAGCTTGGGCTTATTGGCCAACGAGCAGTACTTC	CASSLGLLANEQYF
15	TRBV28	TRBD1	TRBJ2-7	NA	TGTGCCAGCAGTCCGACAGGGGGCGCCGACTACGAGCAGTACTTC	CASSPTGGADYEQYF
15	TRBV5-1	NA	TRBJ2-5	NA	TGCGCCAGCAGCTTTGAACGAGCACAGTGGGAGACCCAGTACTTC	CASSFERAQWETQYF
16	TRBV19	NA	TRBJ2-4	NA	TGTGCCAGTATGCGGGGCGGGAATCGGGCCAAAAACATTCAGTACTTC	CASMRGGNRAKNIQYF
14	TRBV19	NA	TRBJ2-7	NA	TGTGCCAGTAGTATACTCGGTCCGAGAGACGAGCAGTACTTC	CASSILGPRDEQYF
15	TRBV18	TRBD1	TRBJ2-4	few	TGTGCCAGCTCAGTGGACAGGGGGCTTGGAAACATTCAGTACTTC	CASSVDRGLGNIQYF
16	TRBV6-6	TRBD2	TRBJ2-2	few	TGTGCCAGCAGTTACGCAACTAGCGGAGGCACCGGGGAGCTGTTTTTT	CASSYATSGGTGELFF
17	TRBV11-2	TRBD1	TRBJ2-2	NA	TGTGCCAGCAGCTTCCTACCGGGACAGGGGAACACCGGGGAGCTGTTTTTT	CASSFLPGQGNTGELFF
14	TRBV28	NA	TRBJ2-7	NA	TGTGCCAGCAGTATTCAGGTGGGCTCCTACGAGCAGTACTTC	CASSIQVGSYEQYF
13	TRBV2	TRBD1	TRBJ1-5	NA	TGTGCCAGCAGCGGACAGGGTTCCCAGCCCCAGCATTTT	CASSGQGSQPQHF
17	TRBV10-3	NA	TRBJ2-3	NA	TGTGCCATCAGTGCCAGGATCGGGGATCTGGCGGCAGATACGCAGTATTTT	CAISARIGDLAADTQYF
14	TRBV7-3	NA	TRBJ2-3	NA	TGTGCCAGCAGCTTAGGGCTAGCAAGCGATACGCAGTATTTT	CASSLGLASDTQYF
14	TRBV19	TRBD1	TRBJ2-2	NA	TGTGCCAGCTCCCGACAGGGGTATGCCGGGGAGCTGTTTTTT	CASSRQGYAGELFF
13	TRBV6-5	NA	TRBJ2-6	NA	TGTGCCTGCCGGGACTCTGGGGCCAACGTCCTGACTTTC	CACRDSGANVLTF
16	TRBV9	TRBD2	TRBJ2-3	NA	TGTGCCAGCAGCGTAGGTTCTAGCGGGGGCACAGATACGCAGTATTTT	CASSVGSSGGTDTQYF
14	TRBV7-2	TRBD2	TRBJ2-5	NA	TGTGCCAGCAGCCCGACTAGCGGGAGTGAGACCCAGTACTTC	CASSPTSGSETQYF
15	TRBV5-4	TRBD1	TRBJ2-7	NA	TGTGCCAGCAGCTTGGGACCGGGACAGGCCTACGAGCAGTACTTC	CASSLGPGQAYEQYF
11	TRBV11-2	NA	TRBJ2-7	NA	TGTGCCAGCAGCGCTAGGGGGGGGCAGTACTTC	CASSARGGQYF
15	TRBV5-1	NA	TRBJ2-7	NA	TGCGCCAGCAGCTTGGAACAGATCCCCTCCTACGAGCAGTACTTC	CASSLEQIPSYEQYF
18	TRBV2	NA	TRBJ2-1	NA	TGTGCCAGCAGCACCCCACGAGGAGACAGTGACGCCTACAATGAGCAGTTCTTC	CASSTPRGDSDAYNEQFF
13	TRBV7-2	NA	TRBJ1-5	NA	TGTGCCAGCAGCGCCGGGGGCAATCAGCCCCAGCATTTT	CASSAGGNQPQHF
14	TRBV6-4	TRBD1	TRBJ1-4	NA	TGTGCCAGGGACAGGGGGCTAAGGCTGGAAAAACTGTTTTTT	CARDRGLRLEKLFF
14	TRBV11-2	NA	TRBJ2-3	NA	TGTGCCAGCAGCAAAGCGGTGAGCACAGATACGCAGTATTTT	CASSKAVSTDTQYF
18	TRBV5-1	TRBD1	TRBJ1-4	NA	TGCGCCAGCAGACGGACAGGGGGCATTCCAAGGCGGGACGAAAAACTGTTTTTT	CASRRTGGIPRRDEKLFF
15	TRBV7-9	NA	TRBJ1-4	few	TGTGCCAGCAGCTCCGGACAGATCTATAATGAAAAACTGTTTTTT	CASSSGQIYNEKLFF
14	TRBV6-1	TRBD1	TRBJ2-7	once	TGTGCCAGCAGGGCGGGACAGGGTGGCTACGAGCAGTACTTC	CASRAGQGGYEQYF
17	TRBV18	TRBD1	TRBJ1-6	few	TGTGCCAGCTCATATCCGGGACAGGTCGCCTATAATTCACCCCTCCACTTT	CASSYPGQVAYNSPLHF
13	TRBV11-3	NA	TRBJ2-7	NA	TGTGCCAGCAGCTTAATCGCGACTGGGGAGCAGTACTTC	CASSLIATGEQYF
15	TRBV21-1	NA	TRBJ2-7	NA	TGTGCCAGCAGCAAAGCGAGGCAGGGGGCTGAAGAGCAGTACTTC	CASSKARQGAEEQYF
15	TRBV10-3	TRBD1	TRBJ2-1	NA	TGTGCCATCAGCGATTGGGACAGAGCCTACAATGAGCAGTTCTTC	CAISDWDRAYNEQFF
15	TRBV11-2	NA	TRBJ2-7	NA	TGTGCCAGCAGCTTAGGTTCCGGGAGAAGCGACGAGCAGTACTTC	CASSLGSGRSDEQYF
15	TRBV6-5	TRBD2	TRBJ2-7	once	TGTGCCAGCAGCCCCACTGTTGGTAGCGGGGAAGAGCAGTACTTC	CASSPTVGSGEEQYF